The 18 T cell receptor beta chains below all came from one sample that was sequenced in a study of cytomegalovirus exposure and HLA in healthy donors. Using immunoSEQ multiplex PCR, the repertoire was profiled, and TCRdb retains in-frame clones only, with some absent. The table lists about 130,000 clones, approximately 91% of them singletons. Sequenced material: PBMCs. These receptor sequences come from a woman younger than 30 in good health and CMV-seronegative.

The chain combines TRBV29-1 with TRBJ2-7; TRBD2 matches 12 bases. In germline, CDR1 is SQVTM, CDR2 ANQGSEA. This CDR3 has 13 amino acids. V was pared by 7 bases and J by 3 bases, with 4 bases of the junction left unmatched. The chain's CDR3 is CSAVGLAGYEQYF. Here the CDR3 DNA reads TGCAGCGCGGTGGGACTAGCGGGCTACGAGCAGTACTTC.

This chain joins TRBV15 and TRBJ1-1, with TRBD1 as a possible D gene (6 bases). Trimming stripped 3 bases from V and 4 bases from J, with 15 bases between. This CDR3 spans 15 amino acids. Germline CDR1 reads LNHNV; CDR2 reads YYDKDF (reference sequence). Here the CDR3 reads CATSRGGGGGTEAFF. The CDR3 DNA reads TGTGCCACCAGCAGGGGAGGGGGTGGTGGCACTGAAGCTTTCTTT.

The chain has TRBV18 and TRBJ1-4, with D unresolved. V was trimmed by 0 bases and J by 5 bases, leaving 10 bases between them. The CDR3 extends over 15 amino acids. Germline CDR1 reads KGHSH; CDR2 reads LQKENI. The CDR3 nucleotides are TGTGCCAGCTCACCACCAGAGCCCGCGAATGAAAAACTGTTTTTT. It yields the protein CASSPPEPANEKLFF.

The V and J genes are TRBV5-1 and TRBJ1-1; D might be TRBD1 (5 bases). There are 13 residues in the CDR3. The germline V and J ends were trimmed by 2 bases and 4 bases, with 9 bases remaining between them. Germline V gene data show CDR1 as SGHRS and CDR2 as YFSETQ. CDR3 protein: CASSFGQGTEAFF. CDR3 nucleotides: TGCGCCAGCAGCTTCGGTCAGGGCACTGAAGCTTTCTTT.

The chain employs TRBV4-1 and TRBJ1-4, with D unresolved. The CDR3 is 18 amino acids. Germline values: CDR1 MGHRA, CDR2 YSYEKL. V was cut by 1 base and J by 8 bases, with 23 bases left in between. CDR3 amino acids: CASSQGKVSGLWTEKLFF. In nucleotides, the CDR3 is TGCGCCAGCAGCCAAGGGAAAGTTTCTGGACTCTGGACGGAAAAACTGTTTTTT.

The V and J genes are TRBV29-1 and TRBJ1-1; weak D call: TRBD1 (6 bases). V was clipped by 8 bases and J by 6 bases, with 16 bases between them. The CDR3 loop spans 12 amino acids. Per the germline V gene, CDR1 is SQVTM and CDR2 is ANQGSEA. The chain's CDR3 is CSTLQGVSEAFF. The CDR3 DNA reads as TGCAGCACGTTACAGGGTGTGTCTGAAGCTTTCTTT.

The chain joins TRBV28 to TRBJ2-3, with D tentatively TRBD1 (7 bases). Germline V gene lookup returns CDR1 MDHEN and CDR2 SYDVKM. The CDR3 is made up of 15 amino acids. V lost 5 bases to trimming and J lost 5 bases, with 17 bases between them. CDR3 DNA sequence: TGTGCCAGCAGTGGAGGGACAGCCGGCGAAGATACGCAGTATTTT. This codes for CASSGGTAGEDTQYF.

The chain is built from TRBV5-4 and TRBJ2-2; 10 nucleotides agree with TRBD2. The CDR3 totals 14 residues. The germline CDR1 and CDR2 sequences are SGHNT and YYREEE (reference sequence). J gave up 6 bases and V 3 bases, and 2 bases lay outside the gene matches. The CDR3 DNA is TGTGCCAGCAGCTATGGGACTAGCGCCGGGGAGCTGTTTTTT. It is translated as CASSYGTSAGELFF.

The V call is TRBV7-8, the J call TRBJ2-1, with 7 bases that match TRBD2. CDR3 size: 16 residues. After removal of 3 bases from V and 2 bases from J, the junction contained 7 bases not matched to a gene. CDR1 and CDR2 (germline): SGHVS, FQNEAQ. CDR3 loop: CASSLGGRAPYNEQFF. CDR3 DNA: TGTGCCAGCAGCTTGGGAGGGAGGGCCCCCTACAATGAGCAGTTCTTC. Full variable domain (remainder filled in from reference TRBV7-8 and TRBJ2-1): GAGVSQSPRYKVAKRGQDVALRCDPISGHVSLFWYQQALGQGPEFLTYFQNEAQLDKSGLPSDRFFAERPEGSVSTLKIQRTQQEDSAVYLCASSLGGRAPYNEQFFGPGTRLTVL.

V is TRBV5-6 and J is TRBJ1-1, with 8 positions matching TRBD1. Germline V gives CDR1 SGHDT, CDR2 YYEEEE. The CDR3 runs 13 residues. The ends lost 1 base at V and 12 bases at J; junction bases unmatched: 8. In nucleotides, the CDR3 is TGTGCCAGCAGCTTGATGACAGGGGTCGTGACTTTCTTT. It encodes CASSLMTGVVTFF.

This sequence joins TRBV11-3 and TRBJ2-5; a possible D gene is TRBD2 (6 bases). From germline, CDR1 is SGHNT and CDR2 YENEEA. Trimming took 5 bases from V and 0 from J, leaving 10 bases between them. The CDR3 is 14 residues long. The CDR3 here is CASSLRGYQETQYF. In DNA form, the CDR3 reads TGTGCCAGCAGCCTCCGGGGGTACCAAGAGACCCAGTACTTC.

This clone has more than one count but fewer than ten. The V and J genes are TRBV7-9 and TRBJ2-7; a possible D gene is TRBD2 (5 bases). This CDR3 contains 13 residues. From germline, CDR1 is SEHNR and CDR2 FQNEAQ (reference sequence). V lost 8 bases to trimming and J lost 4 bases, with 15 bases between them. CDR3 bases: TGTGCCAGCTCTTCGGGAAACACTTACGAGCAGTACTTC. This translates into CASSSGNTYEQYF.

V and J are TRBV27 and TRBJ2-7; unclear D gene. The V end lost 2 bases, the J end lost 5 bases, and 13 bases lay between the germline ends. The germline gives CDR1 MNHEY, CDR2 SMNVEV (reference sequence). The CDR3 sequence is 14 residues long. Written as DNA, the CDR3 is TGTGCCAGCAGTTTAAAAGCGCCCCCCGACGAGCAGTACTTC. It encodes CASSLKAPPDEQYF.

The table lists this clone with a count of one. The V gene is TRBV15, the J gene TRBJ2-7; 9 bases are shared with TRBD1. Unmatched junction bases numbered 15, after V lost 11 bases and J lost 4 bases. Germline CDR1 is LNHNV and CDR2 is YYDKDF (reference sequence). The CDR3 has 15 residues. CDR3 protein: CAVSETTGGTYEQYF. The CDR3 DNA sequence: TGTGCCGTATCCGAGACTACAGGGGGCACATACGAGCAGTACTTC. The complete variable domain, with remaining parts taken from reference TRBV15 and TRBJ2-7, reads DAMVIQNPRYQVTQFGKPVTLSCSQTLNHNVMYWYQQKSSQAPKLLFHYYDKDFNNEADTPDNFQSRRPNTSFCFLDIRSPGLGDTAMYLCAVSETTGGTYEQYFGPGTRLTVT.

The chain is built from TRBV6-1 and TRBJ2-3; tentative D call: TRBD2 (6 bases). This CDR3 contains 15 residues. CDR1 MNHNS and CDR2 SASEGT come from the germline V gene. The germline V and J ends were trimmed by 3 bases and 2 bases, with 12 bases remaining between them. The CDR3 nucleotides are TGTGCCAGCAGTGAGGGCGGGGCGGCCACAGATACGCAGTATTTT. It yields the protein CASSEGGAATDTQYF.

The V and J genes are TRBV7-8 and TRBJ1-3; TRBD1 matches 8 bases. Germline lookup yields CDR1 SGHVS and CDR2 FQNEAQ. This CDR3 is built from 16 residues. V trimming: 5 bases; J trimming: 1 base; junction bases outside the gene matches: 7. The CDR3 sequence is CASSKDRVGSGNTIYF. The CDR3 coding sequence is TGTGCCAGCAGCAAGGACAGGGTTGGATCTGGAAACACCATATATTTT.

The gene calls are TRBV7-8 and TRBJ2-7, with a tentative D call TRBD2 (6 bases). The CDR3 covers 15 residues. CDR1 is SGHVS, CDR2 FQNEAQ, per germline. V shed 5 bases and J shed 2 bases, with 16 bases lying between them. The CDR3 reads CASSQRGGVAYEQYF. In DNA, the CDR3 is TGTGCCAGCAGCCAAAGGGGCGGGGTTGCCTACGAGCAGTACTTC.

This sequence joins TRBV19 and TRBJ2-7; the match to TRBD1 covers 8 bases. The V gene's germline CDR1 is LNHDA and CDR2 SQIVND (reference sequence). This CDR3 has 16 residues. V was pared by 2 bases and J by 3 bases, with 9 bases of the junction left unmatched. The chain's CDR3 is CASSISWTGNYYEQYF. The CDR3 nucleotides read TGTGCCAGTAGTATAAGTTGGACAGGGAACTACTACGAGCAGTACTTC.